The 31 T cell receptor beta chains presented below share a single source sample, sequenced in a study of T cell changes during pregnancy in multiple sclerosis. Profiled with immunoSEQ multiplex PCR; TCRdb holds only in-frame clones, not every one. The sample carries around 30,000 clones, 85% recorded once. The sample was CD8+ T cells from peripheral blood mononuclear cells, taken after pregnancy. The origin of the receptors is a female donor with multiple sclerosis, enrolled in a pregnancy study.

The chain joins TRBV5-1 to TRBJ2-1, with 8 positions matching TRBD2. Germline CDR1 is SGHRS and CDR2 is YFSETQ. With 0 bases clipped from V and 9 bases from J, the junction kept 20 bases outside the gene matches. This CDR3 contains 19 residues. The CDR3 here is CASSLAVLLAGGTGGEQFF. The CDR3 DNA reads TGCGCCAGCAGCTTGGCCGTCCTCCTAGCGGGCGGTACGGGGGGTGAGCAGTTCTTC.

The gene calls are TRBV7-9 and TRBJ1-4; D uncertain. Looked up from germline, CDR1 is SEHNR and CDR2 is FQNEAQ (reference sequence). Deletions cut 5 bases from V and 2 bases from J, with 12 bases between. The CDR3 consists of 15 residues. The CDR3 is CASSPPGGTNEKLFF. CDR3 bases: TGTGCCAGCAGCCCACCGGGTGGTACTAATGAAAAACTGTTTTTT.

The rearrangement uses TRBV5-6 and TRBJ2-7; 8 bases are a match to TRBD1. With V trimmed by 4 bases and J by 4 bases, 7 bases remained unmatched. This CDR3 has 14 residues. The V gene's germline CDR1 is SGHDT and CDR2 YYEEEE. For the CDR3, the DNA is TGTGCCAGCAGCCGCCAGGGGGCCAAATACGAGCAGTACTTC. Protein sequence: CASSRQGAKYEQYF.

The rearrangement joins TRBV6-5 to TRBJ1-4; 12 bases are shared with TRBD1. There are 14 residues in the CDR3. The V gene's germline CDR1 is MNHEY and CDR2 SVGAGI. V was pared by 6 bases and J by 8 bases, with 4 bases of the junction left unmatched. CDR3 in DNA: TGTGCCAGCAGCCTGGGACAGGGGGCGGAAAAACTGTTTTTT. Translating it yields CASSLGQGAEKLFF.

This clone was picked up one time. The genes are TRBV6-5 and TRBJ1-5, with TRBD1 as a possible D gene (5 bases). V was cut by 5 bases and J by 4 bases, with 15 bases left in between. The CDR3 length is 15 residues. CDR1 is MNHEY and CDR2 is SVGAGI in the germline V gene. As DNA, the CDR3 is TGTGCCAGCAGTCGCGGGACGGACCAGAATCAGCCCCAGCATTTT. This translates into CASSRGTDQNQPQHF.

The chain carries TRBV7-2 and TRBJ1-2; 7 nucleotides match TRBD1. The CDR3 is made up of 14 amino acids. Trimming at V came to 2 bases and at J to 4 bases, leaving 4 bases not matched to a gene. Germline V gene lookup returns CDR1 SGHTA and CDR2 FQGNSA. The DNA for the CDR3 is TGTGCCAGCAGCTTAACAGGGGCTGGCTATGGCTACACCTTC. Protein: CASSLTGAGYGYTF.

This clone was detected only a few times. The J gene is TRBJ2-4, the V gene TRBV9, with D maybe TRBD2 (6 bases). Germline V gene data show CDR1 as SGDLS and CDR2 as YYNGEE. The CDR3 loop spans 14 amino acids. Trimming cost V 3 bases and J 4 bases, with 11 bases left between them. The CDR3: CASSAGRGKNIQYF. The CDR3 nucleotides are TGTGCCAGCAGCGCGGGCCGGGGGAAAAACATTCAGTACTTC.

This clone showed up just once. The rearrangement links TRBV6-6 to TRBJ2-7, with a tentative D call TRBD1 (5 bases). The germline V gene has CDR1 MNHNY and CDR2 SVGAGI (reference sequence). This CDR3 comprises 12 residues. Trimming took off 6 bases at V and 4 bases at J, with 10 bases between the two ends. The CDR3 region has the DNA TGTGCCAGCAGCCCCGGACATTACGAGCAGTACTTC. As protein: CASSPGHYEQYF.

The chain combines TRBV6-6 with TRBJ2-1, with TRBD1 matching over 8 bases. Trimming took 11 bases from V and 13 from J; bases not matched to a gene: 13. The CDR3 sequence is 12 residues long. The germline gives CDR1 MNHNY, CDR2 SVGAGI (reference sequence). The CDR3 DNA reads TGTGCCGTCCACTCAGGGGGCGGATTTCAGTTCTTC. Translation gives CAVHSGGGFQFF.

The chain is built from TRBV27 and TRBJ2-7; 12 bases are a match to TRBD2. The CDR3 sequence is 15 residues long. From germline, CDR1 is MNHEY and CDR2 SMNVEV (reference sequence). The trim removed 4 bases at V and 3 bases at J, leaving 4 bases unmatched. CDR3 protein: CASSSPLAGGYEQYF. CDR3 coding DNA: TGTGCCAGCAGTTCCCCACTAGCGGGGGGCTACGAGCAGTACTTC.

This clone was seen only once. CDR3 loop: CASSNTPGTEAFF. The CDR3 DNA reads TGTGCCAGCAGTAATACTCCCGGGACAGAAGCTTTCTTT. The V call is TRBV6-5, the J call TRBJ1-1; TRBD1 might be the D (6 bases). The CDR3 extends over 13 amino acids. CDR1 and CDR2 from the germline V gene are MNHEY and SVGAGI. V shed 5 bases and J shed 8 bases, with 15 bases lying between them.

The chain couples TRBV6-1 to TRBJ2-1; TRBD2 agrees at 9 bases. The CDR3 is 15 amino acids. V was pared by 6 bases and J by 1 base, with 4 bases of the junction left unmatched. Germline CDR1 MNHNS, CDR2 SASEGT. In nucleotides, the CDR3 is TGTGCCAGCAGCCCAAGCGGGGGGTCCTACAATGAGCAGTTCTTC. Its translation: CASSPSGGSYNEQFF.

The table lists this clone with a few counts. This chain links TRBV2 with TRBJ2-3; D gene unclear. The CDR3 is 11 residues long. Per the germline V gene, CDR1 is SNHLY and CDR2 is FYNNEI. Trimming took off 3 bases at V and 11 bases at J, with 9 bases between the two ends. In DNA form, the CDR3 reads TGTGCCAGCAGTGACGAGGCAAGGCAGTATTTT. Translation gives CASSDEARQYF. The variable domain in full, completed from reference TRBV2 and TRBJ2-3, reads EPEVTQTPSHQVTQMGQEVILRCVPISNHLYFYWYRQILGQKVEFLVSFYNNEISEKSEIFDDQFSVERPDGSNFTLKIRSTKLEDSAMYFCASSDEARQYFGPGTRLTVL.

The rearrangement joins TRBV15 to TRBJ1-4; 9 bases are shared with TRBD1. CDR3 length: 15 amino acids. Germline lookup yields CDR1 LNHNV and CDR2 YYDKDF (reference sequence). Losses at the gene ends were 5 bases for V and 7 bases for J; bases not matched to a gene: 8. The CDR3 coding sequence is TGTGCCACCAGCTCTCCGGGACAGGGTCTTGAAAAACTGTTTTTT. Its protein product is CATSSPGQGLEKLFF.

This chain connects TRBV6-1 to TRBJ2-2; possibly TRBD2 for D (6 bases). V was shortened by 7 bases and J by 3 bases, with 12 bases between the two germline ends. The CDR3 covers 14 residues. Per germline, CDR1 MNHNS and CDR2 SASEGT. The CDR3 reads CASTFPGDTGELFF. The CDR3 DNA reads TGTGCCAGCACTTTCCCGGGGGACACCGGGGAGCTGTTTTTT.

The V and J genes are TRBV10-2 and TRBJ2-3; 7 bases align to TRBD1. CDR1 and CDR2 (germline): WSHSY, SAAADI. This CDR3 spans 14 amino acids. With 8 bases clipped from V and 1 base from J, the junction kept 6 bases outside the gene matches. The CDR3 sequence: CASGTVLGTDTQYF. The CDR3 nucleotides read TGCGCCAGCGGGACAGTCCTCGGCACAGATACGCAGTATTTT.

Judged by abundance, this clone is medium-sized (0.01 to 0.1%). The chain combines TRBV4-1 with TRBJ2-2; D perhaps matches TRBD1 (6 bases). Between the trimmed V and J ends, which lost 4 bases and 4 bases, there was a span of 13 bases. This CDR3 has 15 amino acids. The germline gives CDR1 MGHRA, CDR2 YSYEKL. The CDR3 coding sequence is TGCGCCAGCAGCCCCGAACTAGGGGGCACCGGGGAGCTGTTTTTT. Its protein is CASSPELGGTGELFF.

The genes are TRBV10-1 and TRBJ2-3; 9 nucleotides line up with TRBD1. Looked up from germline, CDR1 is WNHNN and CDR2 is SYGVQD (reference sequence). The CDR3 consists of 16 residues. Trimming removed 9 bases from V and 3 bases from J; junction bases left unmatched: 13. CDR3 sequence (DNA): TGCGCCAGACCGCCCCCGGGACAGGGCAGGACAGATACGCAGTATTTT. Amino acids: CARPPPGQGRTDTQYF.

The sample holds one count of this clone. This sequence joins TRBV6-5 and TRBJ2-7, with 9 bases aligning to TRBD1. Germline CDR1 reads MNHEY; CDR2 reads SVGAGI. The CDR3 is 14 amino acids. J was trimmed by 4 bases and V by 4 bases; bases with no gene match: 5. The CDR3 here is CASSWGQGLYEQYF. The DNA of the CDR3 is TGTGCCAGCAGTTGGGGACAGGGTTTATACGAGCAGTACTTC.

V and J are TRBV6-5 and TRBJ2-1; a possible D gene is TRBD2 (6 bases). The V and J ends lost 4 bases and 4 bases respectively, with 8 bases between them. Germline assignment: CDR1 MNHEY and CDR2 SVGAGI. The CDR3 has 13 residues. As DNA, the CDR3 is TGTGCCAGCAGTTCCGGGAGTTACAATGAGCAGTTCTTC. As protein: CASSSGSYNEQFF.

This clone was seen just once. The rearrangement joins TRBV6-5 to TRBJ1-2, with D perhaps matching TRBD1 (5 bases). From germline, CDR1 is MNHEY and CDR2 SVGAGI. The CDR3 sequence is 13 residues long. V shed 6 bases and J shed 4 bases, with 12 bases lying between them. The CDR3 sequence: CASRKGHFYGYTF. The CDR3, as DNA: TGTGCCAGCAGAAAAGGACACTTCTATGGCTACACCTTC.

The V gene is TRBV4-2, the J gene TRBJ2-3; 10 nucleotides match TRBD2. This CDR3 comprises 18 residues. Germline CDR1 and CDR2: LGHNA and YNFKEQ. Trimming at V came to 0 bases and at J to 2 bases, leaving 8 bases not matched to a gene. CDR3 bases: TGTGCCAGCAGCCAAGAGGAAGTAGCGGGGGGCCCCACAGATACGCAGTATTTT. It encodes CASSQEEVAGGPTDTQYF.

There are many counts of this clone. V is TRBV5-1 and J is TRBJ1-1, with a possible D match to TRBD1 (6 bases). Germline CDR1 is SGHRS and CDR2 is YFSETQ. This CDR3 comprises 14 residues. The V end lost 2 bases, the J end lost 4 bases, and 12 bases lay between the germline ends. The CDR3 sequence: CASSFFPGVTEAFF. The CDR3 DNA reads as TGCGCCAGCAGCTTTTTCCCAGGGGTCACTGAAGCTTTCTTT.

The chain employs TRBV5-8 and TRBJ2-5; 11 positions match TRBD1. CDR3 length: 16 residues. Germline V gene lookup returns CDR1 SGHTS and CDR2 YDEGEE. Trimming removed 3 bases from V and 3 bases from J; junction bases left unmatched: 7. CDR3: CASSSGTGGREETQYF. The DNA for the CDR3 is TGTGCCAGCAGCTCCGGGACAGGGGGAAGAGAAGAGACCCAGTACTTC.

The chain carries TRBV11-2 and TRBJ1-2; 9 nucleotides align to TRBD1. CDR3 length: 13 amino acids. From germline, CDR1 is SGHAT and CDR2 FQNNGV. With 7 bases clipped from V and 7 bases from J, the junction kept 7 bases outside the gene matches. CDR3 loop: CASTRPTGGGYTF. The CDR3 DNA follows: TGTGCCAGCACGCGGCCGACAGGGGGTGGCTACACCTTC.

The rearrangement links TRBV15 to TRBJ1-4; no firm D call. This CDR3 has 15 amino acids. Deletions cut 0 bases from V and 8 bases from J, with 13 bases between. CDR1 and CDR2 (germline): LNHNV, YYDKDF (reference sequence). The CDR3 loop reads CATSRDPGKGEKLFF. DNA for the CDR3: TGTGCCACCAGCAGAGATCCGGGGAAGGGCGAAAAACTGTTTTTT.

The CDR3 region is CASSAAGWGQNNEQFF. Here the CDR3 DNA reads TGTGCCAGCAGTGCTGCGGGGTGGGGCCAGAACAATGAGCAGTTCTTC. This chain uses TRBV25-1 with TRBJ2-1; possibly TRBD2 for D (6 bases). V was pared by 4 bases and J by 5 bases, with 18 bases between. CDR1 MGHDK and CDR2 SYGVNS come from the germline V gene. This CDR3 contains 16 residues.

As DNA, the CDR3 is TGTGCCAGCAGTCCGGATGGGGGGGGGACTGAAGCTTTCTTT. Its protein is CASSPDGGGTEAFF. This chain joins TRBV6-5 and TRBJ1-1; D may be TRBD1 (5 bases). Between the trimmed V and J ends, which lost 5 bases and 5 bases, there was a span of 15 bases. CDR3 length: 14 amino acids. Germline CDR1 and CDR2: MNHEY and SVGAGI.

The chain couples TRBV27 to TRBJ2-5; the match to TRBD1 covers 9 bases. The CDR3 is 15 residues long. Germline V gene lookup returns CDR1 MNHEY and CDR2 SMNVEV (reference sequence). With 5 bases clipped from V and 5 bases from J, the junction kept 9 bases outside the gene matches. The CDR3 reads CASSDTGQGWETQYF. In DNA form, the CDR3 reads TGTGCCAGCAGTGATACAGGACAGGGGTGGGAGACCCAGTACTTC.

Concerning this clone itself: The same CDR3 is also encoded by other DNA sequences in this sample. The J gene is TRBJ1-1, the V gene TRBV9; the D gene is possibly TRBD1 (5 bases). Germline V gene lookup returns CDR1 SGDLS and CDR2 YYNGEE. This CDR3 contains 13 residues. Trimming removed 2 bases at V and 5 bases at J, with 10 bases between. The DNA of the CDR3 is TGTGCCAGCAGCGTTGGTGGGACTACTGAAGCTTTCTTT. Protein sequence: CASSVGGTTEAFF.

This chain joins TRBV2 and TRBJ1-2; the match to TRBD1 covers 8 bases. V trimming: 6 bases; J trimming: 8 bases; junction bases outside the gene matches: 8. This CDR3 contains 13 residues. Germline values: CDR1 SNHLY, CDR2 FYNNEI. In DNA form, the CDR3 reads TGTGCCAGCAGGGTGGACAGGGCGGAAGGCTACACCTTC. Its protein product is CASRVDRAEGYTF.